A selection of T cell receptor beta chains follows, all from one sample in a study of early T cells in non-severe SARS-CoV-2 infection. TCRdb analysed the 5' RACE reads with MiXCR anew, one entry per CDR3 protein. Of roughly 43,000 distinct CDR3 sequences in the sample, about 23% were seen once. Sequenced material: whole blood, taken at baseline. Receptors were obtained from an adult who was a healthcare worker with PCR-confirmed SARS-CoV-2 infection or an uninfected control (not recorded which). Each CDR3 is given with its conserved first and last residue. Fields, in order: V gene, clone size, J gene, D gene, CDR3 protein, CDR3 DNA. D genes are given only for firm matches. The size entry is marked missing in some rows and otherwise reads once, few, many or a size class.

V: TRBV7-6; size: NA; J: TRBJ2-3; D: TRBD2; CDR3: CASSLQRGRTDTQYF; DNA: TGTGCCAGCAGCTTACAGCGGGGCCGCACAGATACGCAGTATTTT
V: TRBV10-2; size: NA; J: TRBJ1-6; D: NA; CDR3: CAAQAETNSPLHF; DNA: TGCGCCGCACAGGCGGAGACAAATTCACCCCTCCACTTT
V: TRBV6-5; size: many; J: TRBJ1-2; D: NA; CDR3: CASSYAAGNYGYTF; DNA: TGTGCCAGCAGTTACGCGGCGGGGAACTATGGCTACACCTTC
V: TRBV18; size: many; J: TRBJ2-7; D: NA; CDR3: CASSLGDGTYEQYF; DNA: TGTGCCAGCTCACTCGGGGACGGTACCTACGAGCAGTACTTC
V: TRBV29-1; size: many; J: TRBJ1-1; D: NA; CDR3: CSVEAGGFTEAFF; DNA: TGCAGCGTTGAAGCTGGCGGCTTCACTGAAGCTTTCTTT
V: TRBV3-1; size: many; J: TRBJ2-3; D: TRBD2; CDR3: CASSQDLGTSIVNTQYF; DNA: TGTGCCAGCAGCCAAGATCTAGGGACTAGCATCGTAAATACGCAGTATTTT
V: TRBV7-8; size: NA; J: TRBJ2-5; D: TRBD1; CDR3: CASSRGQGSQETQYF; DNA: TGTGCCAGCAGCCGAGGACAGGGAAGCCAAGAGACCCAGTACTTC
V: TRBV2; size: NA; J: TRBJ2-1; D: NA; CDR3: CASRTGSSYNEQFF; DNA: TGTGCCAGCAGAACAGGGAGCTCCTACAATGAGCAGTTCTTC
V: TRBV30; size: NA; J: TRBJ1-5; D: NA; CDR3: CAWSSGNNQPQHF; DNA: TGTGCCTGGAGCTCAGGGAACAATCAGCCCCAGCATTTT
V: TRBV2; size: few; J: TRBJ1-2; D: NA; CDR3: CASSGRLRHYGYTF; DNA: TGTGCCAGCAGTGGTCGGCTACGGCACTATGGCTACACCTTC
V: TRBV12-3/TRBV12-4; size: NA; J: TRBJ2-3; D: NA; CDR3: CASSETVSVSTDTQYF; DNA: TGTGCCAGCAGTGAGACAGTGTCAGTCAGCACAGATACGCAGTATTTT
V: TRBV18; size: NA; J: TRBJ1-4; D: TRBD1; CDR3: CASSLTGGVILNEKLFF; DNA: TGTGCCAGCTCACTAACAGGGGGCGTGATCCTAAATGAAAAACTGTTTTTT
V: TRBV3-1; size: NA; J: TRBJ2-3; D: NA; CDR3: CASSQDPGAPDTQYF; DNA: TGTGCCAGCAGCCAAGACCCCGGGGCCCCAGATACGCAGTATTTT
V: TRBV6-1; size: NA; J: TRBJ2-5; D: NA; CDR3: CASSRTPETQYF; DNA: TGTGCCAGCTCCCGGACCCCCGAGACCCAGTACTTC
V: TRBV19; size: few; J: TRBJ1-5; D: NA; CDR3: CASSAGSRYDQPQHF; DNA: TGTGCCAGTAGTGCCGGCTCCAGGTACGATCAGCCCCAGCATTTT
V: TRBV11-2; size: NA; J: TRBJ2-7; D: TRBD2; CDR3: CASSFGLAGGYEQYF; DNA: TGTGCCAGCAGCTTCGGACTAGCGGGGGGCTACGAGCAGTACTTC
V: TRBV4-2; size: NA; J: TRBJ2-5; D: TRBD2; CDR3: CASSQNPGLGEETQYF; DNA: TGTGCCAGCAGCCAAAATCCCGGACTAGGTGAAGAGACCCAGTACTTC
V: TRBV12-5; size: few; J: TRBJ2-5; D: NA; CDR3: CASGLVGDQETQYF; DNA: TGTGCTAGTGGTTTGGTTGGGGACCAAGAGACCCAGTACTTC
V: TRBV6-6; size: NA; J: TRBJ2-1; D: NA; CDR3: CASTLAGNPYNEQFF; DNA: TGTGCCAGCACCTTGGCTGGGAACCCTTACAATGAGCAGTTCTTC
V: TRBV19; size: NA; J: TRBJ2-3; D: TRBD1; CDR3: CASSTGARGSTDTQYF; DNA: TGTGCCAGTAGCACAGGGGCGAGGGGGAGCACAGATACGCAGTATTTT
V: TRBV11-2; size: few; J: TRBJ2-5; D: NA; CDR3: CASSLEGFPAETQYF; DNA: TGTGCCAGCAGCTTAGAGGGGTTTCCTGCAGAGACCCAGTACTTC
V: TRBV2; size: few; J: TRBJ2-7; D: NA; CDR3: CASSDPRAPYEQYF; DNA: TGTGCCAGCAGTGACCCCCGGGCCCCCTACGAGCAGTACTTC
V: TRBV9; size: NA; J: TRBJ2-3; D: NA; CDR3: CASSSLSDSSTDTQYF; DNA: TGTGCCAGCAGCTCCCTCTCGGATTCTAGCACAGATACGCAGTATTTT
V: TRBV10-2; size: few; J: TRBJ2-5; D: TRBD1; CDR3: CASSVDRGETQYF; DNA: TGCGCCAGCAGTGTCGACAGGGGAGAGACCCAGTACTTC
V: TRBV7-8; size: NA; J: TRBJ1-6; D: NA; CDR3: CASSPGTSYNSPLHF; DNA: TGTGCCAGCAGCCCCGGGACAAGCTATAATTCACCCCTCCACTTT
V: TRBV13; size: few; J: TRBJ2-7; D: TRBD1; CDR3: CASSATGDSSYEQYF; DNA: TGTGCCAGCAGCGCGACAGGGGATAGCTCCTACGAGCAGTACTTC
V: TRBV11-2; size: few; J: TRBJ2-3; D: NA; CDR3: CASSLRSLNTQYF; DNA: TGTGCCAGCAGCTTAAGGAGTCTGAATACGCAGTATTTT